These T cell receptor beta chains were read from a single sample in a study of T-cell memory formation after mild COVID-19. TCRdb reprocessed the 5' RACE reads with MiXCR, giving one entry per CDR3 protein. The sample shows roughly 600,000 distinct CDR3 sequences, approximately 18% of them seen only once. Material: PBMCs or a T cell subset sorted from them (not recorded which). Receptor source: an adult woman who had mild COVID-19 (a few samples of this study predate the infection). Cell type and time point are not known. Each CDR3 is given with its conserved first and last residue. Each record gives: V gene, D gene, clone size, J gene, CDR3 DNA, CDR3 protein. The D gene is left open where the match is weak. A clone size is listed for some rows: how often the clone was seen (once, few, many), or a class if it is expanded.

v_gene: TRBV6-2/TRBV6-3; d_gene: .; abundance: few; j_gene: TRBJ2-5; CDR3nt: TGTGCCAGCAGTTGGGGCGTAGAGACCCAGTACTTC; CDR3aa: CASSWGVETQYF
v_gene: TRBV7-9; d_gene: .; abundance: .; j_gene: TRBJ1-2; CDR3nt: TGTGCCAGCAGCTTATCAACCCCGACTGATGGCTACACCTTC; CDR3aa: CASSLSTPTDGYTF
v_gene: TRBV4-2; d_gene: .; abundance: .; j_gene: TRBJ2-1; CDR3nt: TGTGCCAGCAGCGAGACTTACAATGAGCAGTTCTTC; CDR3aa: CASSETYNEQFF
v_gene: TRBV29-1; d_gene: .; abundance: few; j_gene: TRBJ1-2; CDR3nt: TGCAGCGTTGAAGATAAGGGCCTTAACTATGGCTACACCTTC; CDR3aa: CSVEDKGLNYGYTF
v_gene: TRBV7-3; d_gene: TRBD2; abundance: few; j_gene: TRBJ2-3; CDR3nt: TGTGCCAGCAGCAAGACTAGCGGCACAGATACGCAGTATTTT; CDR3aa: CASSKTSGTDTQYF
v_gene: TRBV7-3; d_gene: .; abundance: many; j_gene: TRBJ2-3; CDR3nt: TGTGCCAGCAGCTCGGATGTTTATGCAGATACGCAGTATTTT; CDR3aa: CASSSDVYADTQYF
v_gene: TRBV4-1; d_gene: TRBD1; abundance: few; j_gene: TRBJ2-3; CDR3nt: TGCGCCAGCAGCACACAGGGGACGCAGTATTTT; CDR3aa: CASSTQGTQYF
v_gene: TRBV20-1; d_gene: .; abundance: few; j_gene: TRBJ1-2; CDR3nt: TGCAGTGCTAGAGATCAGCAGGGAGGCTATGGCTACACCTTC; CDR3aa: CSARDQQGGYGYTF
v_gene: TRBV6-2/TRBV6-3; d_gene: .; abundance: few; j_gene: TRBJ2-1; CDR3nt: TGTGCCAGCATGCGGGTTTATAATGAGCAGTTCTTC; CDR3aa: CASMRVYNEQFF
v_gene: TRBV15; d_gene: .; abundance: few; j_gene: TRBJ2-7; CDR3nt: TGTGCCACCAGCAGAGATCCGGGCATCAACGAGCAGTACTTC; CDR3aa: CATSRDPGINEQYF
v_gene: TRBV3-1; d_gene: .; abundance: .; j_gene: TRBJ2-7; CDR3nt: TGTGCCAGGGGGGAAGAGGAGTACTTC; CDR3aa: CARGEEEYF
v_gene: TRBV7-9; d_gene: .; abundance: .; j_gene: TRBJ2-7; CDR3nt: TGTGCCAGCAGCTTAGGAGGGTCGGGAAACTACGAGCAGTACTTC; CDR3aa: CASSLGGSGNYEQYF
v_gene: TRBV18; d_gene: .; abundance: .; j_gene: TRBJ2-3; CDR3nt: TGTGCCAGCTCATCGACTCCGGCGGGATCGCAGTATTTT; CDR3aa: CASSSTPAGSQYF
v_gene: TRBV20-1; d_gene: .; abundance: few; j_gene: TRBJ1-1; CDR3nt: TGCAGTGCTATCCCGGGATATGTAGCTTTCTTT; CDR3aa: CSAIPGYVAFF
v_gene: TRBV5-4; d_gene: .; abundance: .; j_gene: TRBJ2-7; CDR3nt: TGTGCCAGCAGTTGGAGCGGAGTTCCACGGGAGCAGTACTTC; CDR3aa: CASSWSGVPREQYF
v_gene: TRBV7-3; d_gene: .; abundance: few; j_gene: TRBJ1-5; CDR3nt: TGTGCCAGCAGCTTACGCCCGGGACGGCAGCCCCAGCATTTT; CDR3aa: CASSLRPGRQPQHF
v_gene: TRBV20-1; d_gene: .; abundance: few; j_gene: TRBJ1-5; CDR3nt: TGCAGTGCTAGAATACAGGGAGGAAGCAATCAGCCCCAGCATTTT; CDR3aa: CSARIQGGSNQPQHF
v_gene: TRBV27; d_gene: .; abundance: few; j_gene: TRBJ2-1; CDR3nt: TGTGCCAGCTGGGTGAACGGTAACAATGAGCAGTTCTTC; CDR3aa: CASWVNGNNEQFF
v_gene: TRBV27; d_gene: .; abundance: .; j_gene: TRBJ2-7; CDR3nt: TGTGCCAGCAGTTGGAACAGGGACTCCTACGAGCAGTACTTC; CDR3aa: CASSWNRDSYEQYF
v_gene: TRBV29-1; d_gene: .; abundance: few; j_gene: TRBJ2-1; CDR3nt: TGCAGCGTTGCCCTACTACTAGGCAACAATGAGCAGTTCTTC; CDR3aa: CSVALLLGNNEQFF
v_gene: TRBV10-2; d_gene: .; abundance: .; j_gene: TRBJ2-7; CDR3nt: TGCGCCAGCAGGGGGCTCGATTTCTACGAGCAGTACTTC; CDR3aa: CASRGLDFYEQYF
v_gene: TRBV12-3/TRBV12-4; d_gene: .; abundance: .; j_gene: TRBJ2-7; CDR3nt: TGTGCCAGCAGTCCCCCGACTGATTTAAGCTCCTACGAGCAGTACTTC; CDR3aa: CASSPPTDLSSYEQYF
v_gene: TRBV6-5; d_gene: .; abundance: .; j_gene: TRBJ2-1; CDR3nt: TGTGCCAGCAGTTACTCGAAGGATTATTTCTCCTACAATGAGCAGTTCTTC; CDR3aa: CASSYSKDYFSYNEQFF
v_gene: TRBV6-5; d_gene: .; abundance: .; j_gene: TRBJ2-5; CDR3nt: TGTGCCAGCAGTTACCTCAGGGACACTAGCGAGACCCAGTACTTC; CDR3aa: CASSYLRDTSETQYF
v_gene: TRBV6-1; d_gene: .; abundance: once; j_gene: TRBJ2-1; CDR3nt: TGTGCCAGCACCCTAGGCCCCTCAGCGGTCAATGAGCAGTTCTTC; CDR3aa: CASTLGPSAVNEQFF
v_gene: TRBV20-1; d_gene: .; abundance: .; j_gene: TRBJ1-1; CDR3nt: TGCAGTGCTCTGGGGAACACTGAAGCTTTCTTT; CDR3aa: CSALGNTEAFF
v_gene: TRBV4-1; d_gene: .; abundance: few; j_gene: TRBJ2-1; CDR3nt: TGCGCCAGCAGCCTAGATTACACCAACAATGAGCAGTTCTTC; CDR3aa: CASSLDYTNNEQFF
v_gene: TRBV6-7; d_gene: .; abundance: few; j_gene: TRBJ2-7; CDR3nt: TGTGCCAGCAGTTGGTTTCGACTACTCGGCTTGTACGAGCAGTACTTC; CDR3aa: CASSWFRLLGLYEQYF
v_gene: TRBV3-1; d_gene: .; abundance: once; j_gene: TRBJ2-7; CDR3nt: TGTGCCAGCAGCCAAGATACAGGCGTAAGGGTCCACGAGCAGTACTTC; CDR3aa: CASSQDTGVRVHEQYF
v_gene: TRBV12-3/TRBV12-4; d_gene: TRBD2; abundance: few; j_gene: TRBJ2-7; CDR3nt: TGTGCCAGCAAGAACTTAGCGGGGGGCAAGCAGTACTTC; CDR3aa: CASKNLAGGKQYF
v_gene: TRBV7-6; d_gene: TRBD1; abundance: .; j_gene: TRBJ1-5; CDR3nt: TGTGCCAGCAGCACCGGACAGGGGCCCTTAGGGCCCCAGCATTTT; CDR3aa: CASSTGQGPLGPQHF
v_gene: TRBV21-1; d_gene: .; abundance: few; j_gene: TRBJ1-3; CDR3nt: TGTGCCAGCAGCAAAGAGGGGACAGGGCCCTCTGGAAACACCATATATTTT; CDR3aa: CASSKEGTGPSGNTIYF
v_gene: TRBV4-1; d_gene: TRBD2; abundance: once; j_gene: TRBJ2-7; CDR3nt: TGCGCCAGCAGCCAAGTCCCCCTGCGGGAGTTCGCAGAGCAGTACTTC; CDR3aa: CASSQVPLREFAEQYF